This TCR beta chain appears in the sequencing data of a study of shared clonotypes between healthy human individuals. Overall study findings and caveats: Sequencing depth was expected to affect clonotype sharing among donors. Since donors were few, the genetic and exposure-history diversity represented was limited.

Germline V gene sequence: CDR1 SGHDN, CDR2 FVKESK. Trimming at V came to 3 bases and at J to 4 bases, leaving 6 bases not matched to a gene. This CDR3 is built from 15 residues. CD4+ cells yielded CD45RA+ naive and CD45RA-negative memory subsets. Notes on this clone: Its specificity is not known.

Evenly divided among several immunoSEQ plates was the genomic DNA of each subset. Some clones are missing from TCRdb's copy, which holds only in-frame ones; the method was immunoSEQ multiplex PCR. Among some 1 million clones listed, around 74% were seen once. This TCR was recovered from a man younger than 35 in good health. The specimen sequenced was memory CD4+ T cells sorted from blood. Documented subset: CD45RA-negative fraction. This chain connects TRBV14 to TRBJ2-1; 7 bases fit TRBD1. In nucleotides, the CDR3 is TGTGCCAGCAGCCACCTAGGACAGGTTTACAATGAGCAGTTCTTC. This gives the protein CASSHLGQVYNEQFF. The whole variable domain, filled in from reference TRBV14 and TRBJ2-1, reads EAGVTQFPSHSVIEKGQTVTLRCDPISGHDNLYWYRRVMGKEIKFLLHFVKESKQDESGMPNNRFLAERTGGTYSTLKVQPAELEDSGVYFCASSHLGQVYNEQFFGPGTRLTVL.